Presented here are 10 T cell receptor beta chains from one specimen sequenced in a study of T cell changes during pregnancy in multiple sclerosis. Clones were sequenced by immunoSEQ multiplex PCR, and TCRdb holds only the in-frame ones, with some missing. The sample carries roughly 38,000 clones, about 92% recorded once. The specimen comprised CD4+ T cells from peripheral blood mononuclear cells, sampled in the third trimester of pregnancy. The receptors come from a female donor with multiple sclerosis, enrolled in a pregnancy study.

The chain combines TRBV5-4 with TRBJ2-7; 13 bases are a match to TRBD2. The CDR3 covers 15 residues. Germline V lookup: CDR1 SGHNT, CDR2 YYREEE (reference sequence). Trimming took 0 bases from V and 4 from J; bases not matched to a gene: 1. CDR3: CASSLGLAGGYEQYF. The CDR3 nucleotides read TGTGCCAGCAGCTTGGGACTAGCGGGGGGATACGAGCAGTACTTC.

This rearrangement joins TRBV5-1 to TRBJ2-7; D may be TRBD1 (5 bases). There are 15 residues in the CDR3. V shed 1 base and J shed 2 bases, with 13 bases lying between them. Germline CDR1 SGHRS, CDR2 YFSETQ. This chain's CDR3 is CASSLNQGPTYEQYF. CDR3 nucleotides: TGCGCCAGCAGCTTGAACCAGGGTCCAACCTACGAGCAGTACTTC. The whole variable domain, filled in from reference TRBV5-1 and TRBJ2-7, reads KAGVTQTPRYLIKTRGQQVTLSCSPISGHRSVSWYQQTPGQGLQFLFEYFSETQRNKGNFPGRFSGRQFSNSRSEMNVSTLELGDSALYLCASSLNQGPTYEQYFGPGTRLTVT.

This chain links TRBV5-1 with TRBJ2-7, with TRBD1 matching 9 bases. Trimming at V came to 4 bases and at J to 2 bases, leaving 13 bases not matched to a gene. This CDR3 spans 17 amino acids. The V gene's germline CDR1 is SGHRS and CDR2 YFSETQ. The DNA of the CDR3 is TGCGCCAGCAGCGCCCGGGACAGGGAAGTCATCACCTACGAGCAGTACTTC. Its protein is CASSARDREVITYEQYF.

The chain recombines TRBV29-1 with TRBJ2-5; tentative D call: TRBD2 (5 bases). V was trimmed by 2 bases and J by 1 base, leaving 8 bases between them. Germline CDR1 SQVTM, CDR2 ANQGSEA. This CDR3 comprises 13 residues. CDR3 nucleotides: TGCAGCGTTGAAAAAGCGGCCCAAGAGACCCAGTACTTC. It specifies CSVEKAAQETQYF.

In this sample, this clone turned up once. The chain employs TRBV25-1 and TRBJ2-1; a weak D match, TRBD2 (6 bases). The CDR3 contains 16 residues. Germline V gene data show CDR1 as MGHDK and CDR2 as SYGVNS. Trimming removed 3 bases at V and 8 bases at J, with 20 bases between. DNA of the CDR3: TGTGCCAGCAGTGATCTCACCGGGACTCCCCTCGATGAGCAGTTCTTC. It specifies CASSDLTGTPLDEQFF. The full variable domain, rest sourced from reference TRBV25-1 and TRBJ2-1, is EADIYQTPRYLVIGTGKKITLECSQTMGHDKMYWYQQDPGMELHLIHYSYGVNSTEKGDLSSESTVSRIRTEHFPLTLESARPSHTSQYLCASSDLTGTPLDEQFFGPGTRLTVL.

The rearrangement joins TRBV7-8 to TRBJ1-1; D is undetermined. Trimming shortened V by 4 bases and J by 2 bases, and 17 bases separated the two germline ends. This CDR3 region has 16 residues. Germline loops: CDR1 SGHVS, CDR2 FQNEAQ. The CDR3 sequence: CASSSMPRLKNTEAFF. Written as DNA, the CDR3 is TGTGCCAGCAGCTCTATGCCGCGTCTCAAAAACACTGAAGCTTTCTTT. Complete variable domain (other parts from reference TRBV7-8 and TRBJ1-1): GAGVSQSPRYKVAKRGQDVALRCDPISGHVSLFWYQQALGQGPEFLTYFQNEAQLDKSGLPSDRFFAERPEGSVSTLKIQRTQQEDSAVYLCASSSMPRLKNTEAFFGQGTRLTVV.

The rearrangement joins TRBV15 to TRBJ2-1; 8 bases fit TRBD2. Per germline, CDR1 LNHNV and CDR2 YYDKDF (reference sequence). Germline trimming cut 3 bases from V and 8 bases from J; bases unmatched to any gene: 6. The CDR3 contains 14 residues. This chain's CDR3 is CATSSSGRGDEQFF. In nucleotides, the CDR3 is TGTGCCACCAGCAGCTCCGGGAGGGGTGATGAGCAGTTCTTC. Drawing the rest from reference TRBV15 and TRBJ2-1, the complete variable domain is DAMVIQNPRYQVTQFGKPVTLSCSQTLNHNVMYWYQQKSSQAPKLLFHYYDKDFNNEADTPDNFQSRRPNTSFCFLDIRSPGLGDTAMYLCATSSSGRGDEQFFGPGTRLTVL.

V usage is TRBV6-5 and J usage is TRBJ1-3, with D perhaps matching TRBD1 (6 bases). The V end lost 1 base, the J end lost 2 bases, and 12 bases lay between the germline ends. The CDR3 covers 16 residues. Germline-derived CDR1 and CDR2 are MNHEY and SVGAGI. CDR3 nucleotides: TGTGCCAGCAGTTACTGCAGGGGCGTAGCTGGAAACACCATATATTTT. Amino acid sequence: CASSYCRGVAGNTIYF.

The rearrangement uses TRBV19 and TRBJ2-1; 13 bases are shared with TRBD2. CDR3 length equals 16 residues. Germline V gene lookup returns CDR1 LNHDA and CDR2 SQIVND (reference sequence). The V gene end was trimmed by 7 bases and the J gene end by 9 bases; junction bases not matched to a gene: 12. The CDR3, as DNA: TGTGCCAGTACCTCAATCGGGACTAGCGGGAAGGCTGAGCAGTTCTTC. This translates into CASTSIGTSGKAEQFF.

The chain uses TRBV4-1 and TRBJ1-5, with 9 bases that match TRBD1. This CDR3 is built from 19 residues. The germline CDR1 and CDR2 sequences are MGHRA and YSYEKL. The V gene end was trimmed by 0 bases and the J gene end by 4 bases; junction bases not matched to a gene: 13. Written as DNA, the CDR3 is TGCGCCAGCAGCCAAGAGGGGACAGGGACCTATTTTGGAAATCAGCCCCAGCATTTT. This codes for CASSQEGTGTYFGNQPQHF.